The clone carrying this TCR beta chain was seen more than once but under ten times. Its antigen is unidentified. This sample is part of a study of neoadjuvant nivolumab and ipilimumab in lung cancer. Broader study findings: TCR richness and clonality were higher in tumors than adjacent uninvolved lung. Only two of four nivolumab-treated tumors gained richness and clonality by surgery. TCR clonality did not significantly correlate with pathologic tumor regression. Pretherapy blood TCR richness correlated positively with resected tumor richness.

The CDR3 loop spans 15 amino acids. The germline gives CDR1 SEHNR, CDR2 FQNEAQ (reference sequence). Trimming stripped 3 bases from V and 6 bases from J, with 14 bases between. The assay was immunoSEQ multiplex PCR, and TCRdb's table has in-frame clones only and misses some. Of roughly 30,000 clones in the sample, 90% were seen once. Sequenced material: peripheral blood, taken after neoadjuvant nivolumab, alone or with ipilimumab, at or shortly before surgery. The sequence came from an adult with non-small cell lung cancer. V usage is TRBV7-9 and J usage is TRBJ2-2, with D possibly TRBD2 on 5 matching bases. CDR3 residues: CASSFAGISAGELFF. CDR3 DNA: TGTGCCAGCAGCTTCGCAGGTATTAGCGCCGGGGAGCTGTTTTTT.